This T cell receptor (beta chain) was identified during a study of T cell repertoires in cytomegalovirus infection. At the level of the study: Indications of both CMV infection and matching HLA type were provided by public TCR beta signatures.

A single record per CDR3 protein comes from TCRdb applying MiXCR to the reads. The table includes about 490,000 distinct CDR3 sequences, more than 15% detected once. Whole-study findings and limits: It was HLA-C-restricted CMV-specific TCR beta clonotypes that dominated the response ex vivo. Cumulative public TCR beta family frequency identified CMV carriers with the relevant HLA.

The CDR3 totals 11 residues. Trimming left V 7 bases short and J 9 bases short, with 11 bases between. Germline CDR1 is SGHRS and CDR2 is YFSETQ. A note on this clonotype: Antigen specificity is unknown.

The sequencing input was CD8+ T cells from PBMCs. This TCR was recovered from a human donor in good health (CMV status not recorded). Some clones in this sample may be carry-over from other donors' samples. The chain couples TRBV5-1 to TRBJ2-1; D may match TRBD1 or TRBD2 (6 bases each). The CDR3 spells CASGGRGEQFF. CDR3 nucleotide sequence: TGCGCCAGCGGGGGGCGGGGTGAGCAGTTCTTC. The complete variable domain, with remaining parts taken from reference TRBV5-1 and TRBJ2-1, reads KAGVTQTPRYLIKTRGQQVTLSCSPISGHRSVSWYQQTPGQGLQFLFEYFSETQRNKGNFPGRFSGRQFSNSRSEMNVSTLELGDSALYLCASGGRGEQFFGPGTRLTVL.